A single T cell receptor beta chain is shown here with its context. The antigen remains unidentified. CDR3 size: 14 residues. Researchers built TCR beta cDNA using 5'RACE template switching with UMIs. TCRdb re-called the 5' RACE reads, yielding one record per CDR3 amino acid sequence without DNA. The repertoire shows roughly 430,000 distinct CDR3 sequences; the top ten hold approximately 6.8%. The source of the sample is a study of T cells expressing NK-cell markers. About the study: Most of the eight sequenced donors were HCMV-seropositive; one was seronegative.

Study-wide results and limits: It was still unclear whether expanded NKG2C+ T cell clones were HCMV specific. A range of about 1.0-8% of CD8+ T cells consisted of dominant NKG2C+ clonotypes in roughly 6 donors.

The receptor comes from a woman aged 18-70 years in good health. Sequenced sample: blood T cells: a sorted CD56 or NKG2C T cell subset, CD4+ or CD8+ T cells, or bulk PBMC T cells (not recorded which). The chain recombines TRBV12-3 or TRBV12-4 with TRBJ1-6; checking the TCRdb D call of TRBD1 is not possible without DNA. The CDR3 loop is CASTPGHRDSPLHF.